The clone carrying this T cell receptor beta chain has a handful of counts. The germline V gene encodes CDR1 SNHLY and CDR2 FYNNEI. V gave up 5 bases and J gave up 5 bases, with 10 bases separating them. The CDR3 covers 12 residues. The entry originates in a study of blood T cells in healthy people across ages. The use of a sample-barcoded 5' primer and a J-beta primer mix characterized a second PCR of roughly 6 to 11 cycles. One entry per CDR3 protein, called by TCRdb with MiXCR from the 5' RACE reads. Altogether nearly 1 million distinct CDR3 sequences are present, about 51% being singletons, with the ten largest covering over 20%.

The sequenced sample was blood. The sequence was obtained from a woman aged 55-75 years in good health. The V call is TRBV2, the J call TRBJ2-7; D is possibly TRBD2 (5 bases). In DNA, the CDR3 is TGTGCCAGCAGTACCGCGGGTGACGAGCAGTACTTC. This sequence encodes CASSTAGDEQYF.